A selection of T cell receptor beta chains follows, all from one sample in a study of blood T cells in healthy people across ages. TCRdb called the 5' RACE reads again in MiXCR, with one record for every CDR3 protein. The table lists 1.2 million to 1.5 million distinct CDR3 sequences, approximately 60% of them singletons. Sequences were obtained from blood. These receptors all come from a man younger than 35 in good health. Both conserved end residues are part of each CDR3. Fields, in order: J gene, V gene, D gene, clone size, CDR3 protein, CDR3 DNA. A D gene is named only where the DNA matches it firmly. Clone size is stated in some rows and not others, as once, few, many or a class when expanded.

j_gene: TRBJ2-3
v_gene: TRBV4-1
d_gene: -
abundance: once
CDR3aa: CASSQEVDEADTQYF
CDR3nt: TGCGCCAGCAGCCAAGAAGTGGACGAAGCAGATACGCAGTATTTT

j_gene: TRBJ2-3
v_gene: TRBV28
d_gene: -
abundance: -
CDR3aa: CASSLGSPDTQYF
CDR3nt: TGTGCCAGCAGTTTAGGCTCCCCGGATACGCAGTATTTT

j_gene: TRBJ2-5
v_gene: TRBV20-1
d_gene: TRBD2
abundance: -
CDR3aa: CSASVWRGGIETQYF
CDR3nt: TGCAGTGCTAGCGTTTGGCGGGGGGGCATTGAGACCCAGTACTTC

j_gene: TRBJ2-7
v_gene: TRBV4-1
d_gene: -
abundance: -
CDR3aa: CASSQAPIAYEQYF
CDR3nt: TGCGCCAGCAGCCAAGCGCCGATTGCTTACGAGCAGTACTTC

j_gene: TRBJ2-1
v_gene: TRBV6-5
d_gene: TRBD1
abundance: -
CDR3aa: CASSLRQGGYNEQFF
CDR3nt: TGTGCCAGCAGCTTAAGACAGGGGGGATACAATGAGCAGTTCTTC

j_gene: TRBJ1-1
v_gene: TRBV12-3/TRBV12-4
d_gene: TRBD1
abundance: -
CDR3aa: CASNRQGAGEAFF
CDR3nt: TGTGCCAGCAATCGACAGGGGGCCGGTGAAGCTTTCTTT

j_gene: TRBJ1-2
v_gene: TRBV6-5
d_gene: -
abundance: -
CDR3aa: CASSEGTPRYGYTF
CDR3nt: TGTGCCAGCAGTGAAGGGACCCCTCGCTATGGCTACACCTTC

j_gene: TRBJ2-7
v_gene: TRBV2
d_gene: TRBD2
abundance: few
CDR3aa: CASSEETALAGDEQYF
CDR3nt: TGTGCCAGCAGTGAAGAAACCGCGCTAGCGGGAGACGAGCAGTACTTC

j_gene: TRBJ1-2
v_gene: TRBV7-6
d_gene: TRBD1
abundance: -
CDR3aa: CASSPWVGQGANYGYTF
CDR3nt: TGTGCCAGCAGCCCGTGGGTAGGACAGGGAGCTAACTATGGCTACACCTTC

j_gene: TRBJ1-2
v_gene: TRBV5-1
d_gene: TRBD1
abundance: -
CDR3aa: CASHSTGDRRYGYTF
CDR3nt: TGCGCCAGCCATTCGACAGGGGACCGGCGCTATGGCTACACCTTC

j_gene: TRBJ1-2
v_gene: TRBV27
d_gene: -
abundance: few
CDR3aa: CASSLSNSLGVYGYTF
CDR3nt: TGTGCCAGCAGTTTATCGAATTCTTTGGGCGTCTATGGCTACACCTTC

j_gene: TRBJ1-5
v_gene: TRBV7-2
d_gene: -
abundance: -
CDR3aa: CASSAPGGSNQPQHF
CDR3nt: TGTGCCAGCAGCGCTCCCGGGGGGAGCAATCAGCCCCAGCATTTT

j_gene: TRBJ2-1
v_gene: TRBV29-1
d_gene: -
abundance: few
CDR3aa: CSVDKGGRNEQFF
CDR3nt: TGCAGCGTTGATAAAGGGGGTAGGAATGAGCAGTTCTTC

j_gene: TRBJ2-7
v_gene: TRBV6-1
d_gene: TRBD2
abundance: -
CDR3aa: CASSEASGGAPSYEQYF
CDR3nt: TGTGCCAGCAGTGAAGCAAGCGGGGGGGCACCTTCCTACGAGCAGTACTTC

j_gene: TRBJ1-5
v_gene: TRBV20-1
d_gene: TRBD1
abundance: -
CDR3aa: CSARRQGVSNQPQHF
CDR3nt: TGCAGTGCTAGAAGACAGGGAGTCAGCAATCAGCCCCAGCATTTT

j_gene: TRBJ1-5
v_gene: TRBV11-2
d_gene: TRBD1
abundance: -
CDR3aa: CASSPHGGGDQPQHF
CDR3nt: TGTGCCAGCAGCCCGCATGGAGGGGGCGATCAGCCCCAGCATTTT

j_gene: TRBJ2-1
v_gene: TRBV2
d_gene: TRBD1
abundance: many
CDR3aa: CASSLTGGSYNEQFF
CDR3nt: TGTGCCAGCAGTTTGACAGGGGGCTCCTACAATGAGCAGTTCTTC

j_gene: TRBJ2-2
v_gene: TRBV3-1
d_gene: -
abundance: -
CDR3aa: CASSQVSSPVDTGELFF
CDR3nt: TGTGCCAGCAGCCAGGTTAGCTCCCCCGTCGACACCGGGGAGCTGTTTTTT

j_gene: TRBJ1-2
v_gene: TRBV6-5
d_gene: TRBD1
abundance: few
CDR3aa: CASSLPGQGENGYTF
CDR3nt: TGTGCCAGCAGTTTGCCGGGACAGGGGGAAAATGGCTACACCTTC

j_gene: TRBJ2-3
v_gene: TRBV4-3
d_gene: TRBD1
abundance: -
CDR3aa: CASSHQTGGAEDTQYF
CDR3nt: TGCGCCAGCAGCCACCAGACAGGGGGCGCGGAAGATACGCAGTATTTT

j_gene: TRBJ2-1
v_gene: TRBV29-1
d_gene: -
abundance: -
CDR3aa: CSVVPALGNEQFF
CDR3nt: TGCAGCGTTGTTCCAGCCTTAGGAAATGAGCAGTTCTTC

j_gene: TRBJ2-7
v_gene: TRBV28
d_gene: -
abundance: -
CDR3aa: CASTSISGREYEQYF
CDR3nt: TGTGCCAGCACCTCAATTTCGGGCAGAGAGTACGAGCAGTACTTC

j_gene: TRBJ2-1
v_gene: TRBV4-1
d_gene: -
abundance: -
CDR3aa: CASSQPAYNEQFF
CDR3nt: TGCGCCAGCAGCCAGCCAGCCTACAATGAGCAGTTCTTC

j_gene: TRBJ2-7
v_gene: TRBV20-1
d_gene: TRBD2
abundance: -
CDR3aa: CSARIVSGDYEQYF
CDR3nt: TGCAGTGCTAGAATTGTCAGCGGGGATTACGAGCAGTACTTC

j_gene: TRBJ2-3
v_gene: TRBV7-2
d_gene: -
abundance: -
CDR3aa: CASSPAAPVADTQYF
CDR3nt: TGTGCCAGCAGCCCTGCGGCCCCGGTTGCAGATACGCAGTATTTT

j_gene: TRBJ1-4
v_gene: TRBV28
d_gene: -
abundance: -
CDR3aa: CATETPGKKLFF
CDR3nt: TGTGCCACCGAGACCCCAGGGAAAAAACTGTTTTTT

j_gene: TRBJ2-5
v_gene: TRBV9
d_gene: TRBD2
abundance: -
CDR3aa: CASSVVAGEFETQYF
CDR3nt: TGTGCCAGCAGCGTTGTAGCGGGGGAGTTCGAGACCCAGTACTTC

j_gene: TRBJ2-3
v_gene: TRBV27
d_gene: TRBD2
abundance: -
CDR3aa: CASSAPPTSANTQYF
CDR3nt: TGTGCCAGCAGTGCCCCTCCGACTAGCGCCAATACGCAGTATTTT

j_gene: TRBJ2-1
v_gene: TRBV20-1
d_gene: TRBD1
abundance: -
CDR3aa: CSAVPRTGAYNEQFF
CDR3nt: TGCAGTGCTGTTCCGAGGACAGGGGCGTACAATGAGCAGTTCTTC

j_gene: TRBJ2-7
v_gene: TRBV6-6
d_gene: -
abundance: -
CDR3aa: CASSAAESYEQYF
CDR3nt: TGTGCCAGCAGTGCGGCGGAATCCTACGAGCAGTACTTC

j_gene: TRBJ1-2
v_gene: TRBV28
d_gene: -
abundance: -
CDR3aa: CASTSTKPRVINYGYTF
CDR3nt: TGTGCCAGCACCTCCACTAAACCGAGGGTGATTAACTATGGCTACACCTTC

j_gene: TRBJ1-1
v_gene: TRBV10-3
d_gene: -
abundance: -
CDR3aa: CAISQPQATEAFF
CDR3nt: TGTGCCATCAGTCAGCCACAGGCCACTGAAGCTTTCTTT

j_gene: TRBJ2-5
v_gene: TRBV20-1
d_gene: -
abundance: few
CDR3aa: CSARDQPDIQYQETQYF
CDR3nt: TGCAGTGCTAGAGATCAACCGGACATCCAGTACCAAGAGACCCAGTACTTC

j_gene: TRBJ2-7
v_gene: TRBV20-1
d_gene: -
abundance: -
CDR3aa: CSASSGVSGGVEQYF
CDR3nt: TGCAGTGCTAGTTCAGGGGTGTCAGGTGGTGTCGAGCAGTACTTC

j_gene: TRBJ2-7
v_gene: TRBV6-5
d_gene: -
abundance: -
CDR3aa: CASSPKSTGFPYEQYF
CDR3nt: TGTGCCAGCAGCCCCAAAAGCACGGGATTCCCCTACGAGCAGTACTTC

j_gene: TRBJ2-7
v_gene: TRBV5-1
d_gene: TRBD1
abundance: -
CDR3aa: CASSMTDRVGDEQYF
CDR3nt: TGCGCCAGCAGCATGACGGACAGGGTCGGGGACGAGCAGTACTTC

j_gene: TRBJ1-1
v_gene: TRBV7-9
d_gene: -
abundance: -
CDR3aa: CASSVVDNTEAFF
CDR3nt: TGTGCCAGCAGCGTCGTAGATAACACTGAAGCTTTCTTT

j_gene: TRBJ2-7
v_gene: TRBV6-1
d_gene: -
abundance: -
CDR3aa: CASSEMTGVRAYEQYF
CDR3nt: TGTGCCAGCAGTGAAATGACGGGAGTCAGGGCCTACGAGCAGTACTTC

j_gene: TRBJ2-7
v_gene: TRBV5-1
d_gene: TRBD1
abundance: few
CDR3aa: CASSGGQGVSYEQYF
CDR3nt: TGCGCCAGCAGCGGAGGACAGGGGGTTTCCTACGAGCAGTACTTC

j_gene: TRBJ2-7
v_gene: TRBV7-2
d_gene: TRBD2
abundance: many
CDR3aa: CASSSSGGAYEQYF
CDR3nt: TGCGCCAGCAGTTCGAGCGGGGGGGCCTACGAGCAGTACTTC